This TCR beta chain stems from a study of early T cells in non-severe SARS-CoV-2 infection. This clonotype has only a few counts. Individual cDNA molecules carried attached unique molecular identifiers. TCRdb recomputed calls from the 5' RACE reads with MiXCR, one row per CDR3 protein. This table holds approximately 76,000 distinct CDR3 sequences, around 15% found once. The sample was whole blood. The sequence derives from an adult who was a healthcare worker with PCR-confirmed SARS-CoV-2 infection or an uninfected control (not recorded which).

Here the CDR3 reads CSAIPRDTQYF. The CDR3 DNA reads as TGCAGTGCCATCCCCCGAGATACGCAGTATTTT. This chain joins TRBV20-1 and TRBJ2-3; D uncertain. V was clipped by 6 bases and J by 5 bases, with 9 bases between them. This CDR3 spans 11 amino acids. In germline, CDR1 is DFQATT, CDR2 SNEGSKA (reference sequence).